These 30 T cell receptor beta chains were sequenced from one sample in a study of naive and memory T cell subsets. An equimolar mix of two oligonucleotides served as the beta constant-region primer for TRBC1 and TRBC2. TCRdb processed the UMI-ligation and nested PCR reads anew with MiXCR; each CDR3 protein has one entry. The table shows tens of thousands of distinct CDR3 sequences, with roughly a tenth occurring only once. Sequenced sample: effector memory CD4+ T cells from blood. The sample's subset: effector memory, CD45RA- CD27-. These receptors originate from a human donor in good health.

This clonotype was recorded at least ten times. V usage is TRBV4-1 and J usage is TRBJ1-4; 9 nucleotides line up with TRBD1. The germline CDR1 and CDR2 sequences are MGHRA and YSYEKL. This CDR3 is 17 amino acids long. Trimming cost V 5 bases and J 4 bases; bases outside gene matches: 11. DNA for the CDR3: TGCGCCAGCAGCACAAGGGCGCCGGGACAGGGTAATGAAAAACTGTTTTTT. Translating gives CASSTRAPGQGNEKLFF.

The chain uses TRBV28 and TRBJ2-3; 7 nucleotides line up with TRBD1. CDR3 length: 14 amino acids. Germline V CDR1 and CDR2: MDHEN, SYDVKM. With V trimmed by 7 bases and J by 3 bases, 7 bases remained unmatched. CDR3 region: CASKPPRGTDTQYF. CDR3 coding DNA: TGTGCCAGCAAACCCCCCAGGGGGACAGATACGCAGTATTTT.

The J gene is TRBJ2-2, the V gene TRBV5-6, with TRBD2 matching over 8 bases. V was pared by 2 bases and J by 1 base, with 10 bases of the junction left unmatched. Germline lookup yields CDR1 SGHDT and CDR2 YYEEEE. There are 18 residues in the CDR3. The CDR3 nucleotides are TGTGCCAGCAGCTTCAGGGCTGCTAGCGGGTGGAACACCGGGGAGCTGTTTTTT. Translation: CASSFRAASGWNTGELFF.

This clonotype has only a few counts. This chain uses TRBV3-1 with TRBJ2-7; 7 nucleotides line up with TRBD1. The length of the CDR3 is 14 residues. In germline, CDR1 is LGHDT, CDR2 YNNKEL (reference sequence). V was pared by 4 bases and J by 3 bases, with 6 bases of the junction left unmatched. The DNA for the CDR3 is TGTGCCAGCAGCCCCCAACAGGGGAACTACGAGCAGTACTTC. Translated, it gives CASSPQQGNYEQYF.

The rearrangement joins TRBV6-6 to TRBJ2-3, with TRBD2 matching over 10 bases. After removal of 6 bases from V and 2 bases from J, the junction contained 5 bases not matched to a gene. The germline V gene has CDR1 MNHNY and CDR2 SVGAGI (reference sequence). This CDR3 comprises 15 residues. DNA of the CDR3: TGTGCCAGCAGCAAACTAGCGGGGCCCACAGATACGCAGTATTTT. Translating it yields CASSKLAGPTDTQYF.

This clonotype was recorded many times. The rearrangement uses TRBV9 and TRBJ2-3; D call uncertain. The germline CDR1 and CDR2 sequences are SGDLS and YYNGEE. The CDR3 has 12 residues. The V end was cut by 2 bases, the J end by 8 bases, with 9 bases between. The CDR3 region is CASSVDETTQYF. The CDR3 DNA is TGTGCCAGCAGCGTTGATGAGACTACGCAGTATTTT. Full variable domain (remainder filled in from reference TRBV9 and TRBJ2-3): DSGVTQTPKHLITATGQRVTLRCSPRSGDLSVYWYQQSLDQGLQFLIQYYNGEERAKGNILERFSAQQFPDLHSELNLSSLELGDSALYFCASSVDETTQYFGPGTRLTVL.

This chain links TRBV7-9 with TRBJ1-2; the match to TRBD1 covers 9 bases. In germline, CDR1 is SEHNR, CDR2 FQNEAQ (reference sequence). This CDR3 is built from 16 residues. J was trimmed by 6 bases and V by 5 bases; bases with no gene match: 13. CDR3 protein: CASSPAQPGQGNGYTF. The CDR3, as DNA: TGTGCCAGCAGCCCGGCCCAACCGGGACAGGGAAATGGCTACACCTTC.

This chain joins TRBV2 and TRBJ1-1; the D is unclear. This CDR3 spans 14 amino acids. Trimming removed 3 bases from V and 4 bases from J, with 12 bases in between. Germline V gene lookup returns CDR1 SNHLY and CDR2 FYNNEI. For the CDR3, the DNA is TGTGCCAGCAGTGAGGGGTTAGAGATCACTGAAGCTTTCTTT. Translating gives CASSEGLEITEAFF. Using reference TRBV2 and TRBJ1-1 for the parts outside the CDR3, the full variable domain is EPEVTQTPSHQVTQMGQEVILRCVPISNHLYFYWYRQILGQKVEFLVSFYNNEISEKSEIFDDQFSVERPDGSNFTLKIRSTKLEDSAMYFCASSEGLEITEAFFGQGTRLTVV.

This clonotype has only a few counts. The chain employs TRBV9 and TRBJ2-2; D is unresolved. Trimming cost V 2 bases and J 3 bases, with 8 bases left between them. The CDR3 totals 14 residues. CDR1 and CDR2 from the germline V gene are SGDLS and YYNGEE. Written as DNA, the CDR3 is TGTGCCAGCAGCGTTTCGGTATACACCGGGGAGCTGTTTTTT. This gives the protein CASSVSVYTGELFF. The entire variable domain, with the rest obtained from reference TRBV9 and TRBJ2-2, is as follows: DSGVTQTPKHLITATGQRVTLRCSPRSGDLSVYWYQQSLDQGLQFLIQYYNGEERAKGNILERFSAQQFPDLHSELNLSSLELGDSALYFCASSVSVYTGELFFGEGSRLTVL.

V gene TRBV30 combines with J gene TRBJ1-6; D is perhaps TRBD1 (6 bases). The V and J ends lost 2 bases and 3 bases respectively, with 14 bases between them. CDR3 length equals 16 residues. Germline CDR1 and CDR2: GTSNPN and SVGIG (reference sequence). The CDR3 DNA reads TGTGCCTGGAGTTGGGGGCAAAACGGCTATAATTCACCCCTCCACTTT. It encodes CAWSWGQNGYNSPLHF.

J is TRBJ1-1 and V is TRBV27; maybe TRBD1 (5 bases). CDR1 and CDR2 from the germline V gene are MNHEY and SMNVEV (reference sequence). Trimming removed 4 bases from V and 1 base from J, with 10 bases in between. The CDR3 is made up of 14 amino acids. CDR3 sequence reads: CASSYWGRNTEAFF. CDR3 DNA sequence: TGTGCCAGCAGTTATTGGGGCCGGAACACTGAAGCTTTCTTT.

This clonotype has only one observation. V is TRBV6-6 and J is TRBJ1-4; 7 nucleotides match TRBD1. CDR3 size: 14 residues. Looked up from germline, CDR1 is MNHNY and CDR2 is SVGAGI (reference sequence). Trimming cost V 8 bases and J 5 bases; bases outside gene matches: 8. CDR3 region: CASHTGQVNEKLFF. The CDR3 nucleotides read TGTGCCAGCCACACAGGACAGGTCAATGAAAAACTGTTTTTT.

The V gene is TRBV7-2, the J gene TRBJ1-6; TRBD1 is a possible D gene (5 bases). The V gene lost 0 bases and the J gene lost 5 bases, with 14 bases spanning the gap. Germline CDR1 reads SGHTA; CDR2 reads FQGNSA. The CDR3 length is 17 residues. The CDR3 DNA follows: TGTGCCAGCAGCTTAGCGCTAGGTGGGACCAATAATTCACCCCTCCACTTT. This translates into CASSLALGGTNNSPLHF.

This clonotype was seen ten or more times. The chain carries TRBV18 and TRBJ2-1, with TRBD1 matching over 7 bases. Trimming at V came to 6 bases and at J to 2 bases, leaving 4 bases not matched to a gene. The germline V gene has CDR1 KGHSH and CDR2 LQKENI. The CDR3 is made up of 14 amino acids. The CDR3 region has the DNA TGTGCCAGCTCCACAGGGGACCCCTACAATGAGCAGTTCTTC. This gives the protein CASSTGDPYNEQFF.

This clonotype was detected only a few times. The genes are TRBV14 and TRBJ2-1; tentatively, D is TRBD2 (7 bases). Germline CDR1 reads SGHDN; CDR2 reads FVKESK. This CDR3 has 15 residues. The ends were cut back, 8 bases at V and 5 bases at J, with 19 bases in the middle. The CDR3 loop is CASAKWRGPNNEQFF. The CDR3 coding sequence is TGTGCCAGCGCCAAGTGGCGGGGGCCAAACAATGAGCAGTTCTTC.

This clonotype was observed at least ten times. The genes are TRBV4-2 and TRBJ2-3; D remains unclear. Germline loops: CDR1 LGHNA, CDR2 YNFKEQ. The CDR3 has 13 residues. V shed 2 bases and J shed 2 bases, with 5 bases lying between them. The CDR3 is CASSQPPTDTQYF. The CDR3 coding sequence is TGTGCCAGCAGCCAACCCCCCACAGATACGCAGTATTTT.

This clonotype has at least ten counts. CDR3 nucleotides: TGTGCCAGCACTAAGACTAGCGGGAGATCGGAGACCCAGTACTTC. It specifies CASTKTSGRSETQYF. The chain employs TRBV6-6 and TRBJ2-5; TRBD2 matches at 12 bases. V was pared by 7 bases and J by 5 bases, with 8 bases of the junction left unmatched. The germline V gene encodes CDR1 MNHNY and CDR2 SVGAGI (reference sequence). There are 15 residues in the CDR3.

This clonotype showed up just a few times. V usage is TRBV3-1 and J usage is TRBJ2-7; a weak D match, TRBD2 (5 bases). The V gene lost 4 bases and the J gene lost 1 base, with 23 bases spanning the gap. The CDR3 has 18 residues. The germline gives CDR1 LGHDT, CDR2 YNNKEL (reference sequence). The CDR3, as DNA: TGTGCCAGCAGCCCAGAAAAGTATAGGACTGCTGAGTCCTACGAGCAGTACTTC. This translates into CASSPEKYRTAESYEQYF.

The table lists this clonotype with many counts. CDR3 nucleotide sequence: TGTGCCAGTAACTTAAACACCGGGGAGCTGTTTTTT. Its protein product is CASNLNTGELFF. This rearrangement joins TRBV19 to TRBJ2-2; D is undetermined. The CDR3 loop spans 12 amino acids. Per the germline V gene, CDR1 is LNHDA and CDR2 is SQIVND (reference sequence). Trimming left V 7 bases short and J 2 bases short, with 5 bases between.

The chain links TRBV24-1 to TRBJ2-5, with a weak D call TRBD1 (6 bases). This CDR3 contains 15 residues. V was pared by 2 bases and J by 2 bases, with 11 bases between. Germline CDR1 reads KGHDR; CDR2 reads SFDVKD. The CDR3 spells CATSDSWTAQETQYF. The CDR3 DNA follows: TGTGCCACCAGTGATTCCTGGACAGCTCAAGAGACCCAGTACTTC.

This clonotype was detected a few times. This chain uses TRBV12-3 or TRBV12-4 with TRBJ1-3; a possible D gene is TRBD1 (5 bases). The V end lost 7 bases, the J end lost 4 bases, and 11 bases lay between the germline ends. This CDR3 has 13 residues. The CDR3 nucleotides read TGTGCCAGCACCGACAGTGGGGGAAACACCATATATTTT. Translating gives CASTDSGGNTIYF.

At least ten counts were recorded for this clonotype. V usage is TRBV5-6 and J usage is TRBJ2-4, with D possibly being TRBD1 or TRBD2 (7 bases each). Germline-derived CDR1 and CDR2 are SGHDT and YYEEEE. Trimming took 6 bases from V and 7 from J, leaving 14 bases between them. There are 13 residues in the CDR3. CDR3 region: CASIRQGGNIQYF. CDR3 nucleotide sequence: TGTGCCAGCATCAGACAGGGAGGGAACATTCAGTACTTC.

The rearrangement links TRBV30 to TRBJ1-6; D might be TRBD1 (6 bases). The length of the CDR3 is 13 residues. The germline V gene has CDR1 GTSNPN and CDR2 SVGIG (reference sequence). Deletions cut 0 bases from V and 9 bases from J, with 9 bases between. CDR3 bases: TGTGCCTGGAGTGTGGGGGCGCGTTCACCCCTCCACTTT. Translation: CAWSVGARSPLHF.

This clonotype was observed a handful of times. This chain connects TRBV29-1 to TRBJ2-7, with no clear D. CDR1 is SQVTM, CDR2 ANQGSEA, per germline. V was shortened by 6 bases and J by 1 base, with 7 bases between the two germline ends. CDR3 length equals 11 residues. The CDR3 bases are TGCAGCGTCGGGTTGTCCTACGAGCAGTACTTC. Its protein product is CSVGLSYEQYF.

This clonotype occurred many times. This rearrangement joins TRBV6-5 to TRBJ2-3; D is possibly TRBD2 (5 bases). Trimming removed 6 bases at V and 2 bases at J, with 15 bases between. The CDR3 is 15 residues long. Per germline, CDR1 MNHEY and CDR2 SVGAGI. DNA for the CDR3: TGTGCCAGCAGCAACACGCTAGCTCCCACAGATACGCAGTATTTT. As protein: CASSNTLAPTDTQYF.

CDR3 nucleotides: TGTGCCAGCAGCTTGGCGGGGTCAAGACTGATTTATGGGGGCTACACCTTC. Amino acids: CASSLAGSRLIYGGYTF. The chain couples TRBV5-6 to TRBJ1-2, with D unresolved. The length of the CDR3 is 17 residues. V dropped 0 bases and J dropped 8 bases, with 23 bases sitting between them. Germline loops: CDR1 SGHDT, CDR2 YYEEEE.

This clonotype was seen ten or more times. V gene TRBV28 combines with J gene TRBJ1-1, with 8 bases identical to TRBD1. From germline, CDR1 is MDHEN and CDR2 SYDVKM. V shed 6 bases, J shed 2 bases, and the junction held 8 bases outside the gene matches. This CDR3 has 15 residues. The CDR3 DNA sequence: TGTGCCAGCAGAAAGGGACAGGCTCAAAACACTGAAGCTTTCTTT. Its protein product is CASRKGQAQNTEAFF.

V usage is TRBV7-2 and J usage is TRBJ2-3, with D possibly matching TRBD1 (5 bases). The ends were cut back, 6 bases at V and 4 bases at J, with 11 bases in the middle. The CDR3 consists of 13 residues. CDR1 is SGHTA and CDR2 is FQGNSA in the germline V gene. CDR3 in amino acids: CASRPQVPDTQYF. CDR3 nucleotide sequence: TGTGCCAGCAGACCACAGGTCCCAGATACGCAGTATTTT.

In its sample, this clonotype was seen a few times. The chain recombines TRBV7-8 with TRBJ2-3; D remains ambiguous. Germline V gene sequence: CDR1 SGHVS, CDR2 FQNEAQ. The CDR3 covers 15 residues. V was cut by 5 bases and J by 0 bases, with 12 bases left in between. CDR3 protein: CASSPRLGSTDTQYF. The CDR3 nucleotides are TGTGCCAGCAGCCCCAGGCTCGGGAGCACAGATACGCAGTATTTT.

This clonotype was counted only a few times. The rearrangement joins TRBV15 to TRBJ1-5; D call uncertain. CDR1 and CDR2 from the germline V gene are LNHNV and YYDKDF (reference sequence). The CDR3 spans 16 residues. The V end lost 1 base, the J end lost 0 bases, and 10 bases lay between the germline ends. CDR3 bases: TGTGCCACCAGCAGAGGTAGAGGCAATAGCAATCAGCCCCAGCATTTT. Translation: CATSRGRGNSNQPQHF. Combining the CDR3 with reference TRBV15 and TRBJ1-5 gives the whole variable domain DAMVIQNPRYQVTQFGKPVTLSCSQTLNHNVMYWYQQKSSQAPKLLFHYYDKDFNNEADTPDNFQSRRPNTSFCFLDIRSPGLGDTAMYLCATSRGRGNSNQPQHFGDGTRLSIL.